This T cell receptor (beta chain) was documented in a study of regulatory dendritic cells for organ transplantation. Study-level information: On day 6, the dendritic cells were exposed to LPS.

Regarding this clone: Its antigen remains unknown.

Sorted T cells were CFSE-labeled and cultured 5 days with allogeneic regulatory or mature dendritic cells at 1:10. This table comes from immunoSEQ multiplex PCR, and its TCRdb copy is limited to in-frame clones, with some not included. The sample lists 18,000 or so clones, 70% to 85% occurring once. Germline V gene sequence: CDR1 SGHTA, CDR2 FQGNSA. This CDR3 contains 13 residues. Trimming took off 5 bases at V and 4 bases at J, with 10 bases between the two ends. V usage is TRBV7-2 and J usage is TRBJ2-3; D remains unclear. This TCR derives from a human donor in good health. Sequenced input: memory CD4+ T cells from blood cultured with regulatory dendritic cells. Subset here: CD45RO+ memory T cells. In nucleotides, the CDR3 is TGTGCCAGCAGCCAGAGGTTCGCAGATACGCAGTATTTT. Protein sequence: CASSQRFADTQYF.